This TCR beta chain was captured in a study of T-cell memory formation after mild COVID-19. TCRdb independently ran MiXCR on the 5' RACE reads; one entry per CDR3 protein. The sample consists of 400,000 or so distinct CDR3 sequences, roughly 21% of them appearing once. Germline assignment: CDR1 SEHNR and CDR2 FQNEAQ (reference sequence). V lost 4 bases, J lost 1 base, and 7 bases stayed unmatched. The CDR3 has 18 residues. This clonotype came up a few times. Sequencing was done on a sample of PBMCs or a T cell subset sorted from them (not recorded which). The clonotype was recovered from an adult woman who had mild COVID-19 (a few samples of this study predate the infection). Cell type and time point are not known. The rearrangement links TRBV7-9 to TRBJ2-6; 10 positions match TRBD1. In nucleotides, the CDR3 is TGTGCCAGCAGCTCCCTCGGGACAGGGGATTCTGGGGCCAACGTCCTGACTTTC. Translation: CASSSLGTGDSGANVLTF.